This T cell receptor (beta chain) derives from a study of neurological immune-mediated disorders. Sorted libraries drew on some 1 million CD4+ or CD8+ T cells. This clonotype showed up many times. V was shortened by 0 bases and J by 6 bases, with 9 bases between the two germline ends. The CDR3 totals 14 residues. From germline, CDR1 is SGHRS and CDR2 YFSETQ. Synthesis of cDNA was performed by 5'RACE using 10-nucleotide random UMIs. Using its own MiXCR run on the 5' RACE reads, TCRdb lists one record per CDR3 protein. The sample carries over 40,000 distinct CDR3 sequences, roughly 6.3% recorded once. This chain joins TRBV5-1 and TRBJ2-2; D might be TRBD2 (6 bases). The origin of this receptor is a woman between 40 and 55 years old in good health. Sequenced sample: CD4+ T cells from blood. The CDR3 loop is CASSLAAGAGELFF. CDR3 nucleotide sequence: TGCGCCAGCAGCTTGGCAGCGGGCGCCGGGGAGCTGTTTTTT.